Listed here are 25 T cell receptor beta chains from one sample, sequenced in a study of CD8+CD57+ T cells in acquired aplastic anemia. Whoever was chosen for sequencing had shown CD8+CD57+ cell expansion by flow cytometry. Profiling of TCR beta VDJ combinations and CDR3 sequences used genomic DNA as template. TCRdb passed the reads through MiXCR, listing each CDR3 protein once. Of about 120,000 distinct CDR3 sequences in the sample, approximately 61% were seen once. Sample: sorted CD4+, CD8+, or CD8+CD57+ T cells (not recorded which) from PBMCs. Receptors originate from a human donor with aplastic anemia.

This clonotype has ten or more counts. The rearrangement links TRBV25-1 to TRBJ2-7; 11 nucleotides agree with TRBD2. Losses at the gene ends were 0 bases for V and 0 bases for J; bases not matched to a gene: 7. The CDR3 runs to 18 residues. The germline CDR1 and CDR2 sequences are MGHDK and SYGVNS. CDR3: CASSEYTTSGADSYEQYF. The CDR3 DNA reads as TGTGCCAGCAGTGAATACACGACTAGCGGGGCGGACTCCTACGAGCAGTACTTC.

The CDR3 coding sequence is TGTGCCAGCAGCACGGGGGACGGGAATCAGCCCCAGCATTTT. It codes for CASSTGDGNQPQHF. This chain joins TRBV7-2 and TRBJ1-5; a weak D match, TRBD1 (5 bases). Trimming removed 5 bases at V and 4 bases at J, with 12 bases between. The CDR3 covers 14 residues. The germline CDR1 and CDR2 sequences are SGHTA and FQGNSA.

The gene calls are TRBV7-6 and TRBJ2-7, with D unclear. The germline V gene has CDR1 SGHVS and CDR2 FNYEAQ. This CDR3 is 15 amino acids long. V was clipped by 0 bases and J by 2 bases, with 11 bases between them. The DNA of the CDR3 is TGTGCCAGCAGCTTAGCGGGAATTAAGGCCTACGAGCAGTACTTC. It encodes CASSLAGIKAYEQYF.

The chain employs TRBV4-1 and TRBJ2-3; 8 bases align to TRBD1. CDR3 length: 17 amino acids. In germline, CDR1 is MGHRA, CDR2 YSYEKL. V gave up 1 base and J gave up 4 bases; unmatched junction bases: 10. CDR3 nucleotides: TGCGCCAGCAGCCAAGCGTGGAGACAGGGGTCGGCAGATACGCAGTATTTT. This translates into CASSQAWRQGSADTQYF.

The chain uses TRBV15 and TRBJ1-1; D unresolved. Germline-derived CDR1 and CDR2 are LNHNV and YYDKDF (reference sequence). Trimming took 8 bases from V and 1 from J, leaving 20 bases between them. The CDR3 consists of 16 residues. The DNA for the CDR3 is TGTGCCACCGGCAAGAGGGTCACAAAGGGGAACACTGAAGCTTTCTTT. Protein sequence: CATGKRVTKGNTEAFF.

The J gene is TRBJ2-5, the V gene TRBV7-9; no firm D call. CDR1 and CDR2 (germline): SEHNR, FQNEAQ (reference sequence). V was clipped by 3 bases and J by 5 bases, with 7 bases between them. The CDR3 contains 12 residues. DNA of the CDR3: TGTGCCAGCAGCTTTTCCGGGGAGACCCAGTACTTC. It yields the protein CASSFSGETQYF. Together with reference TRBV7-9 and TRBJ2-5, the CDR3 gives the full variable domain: DTGVSQNPRHKITKRGQNVTFRCDPISEHNRLYWYRQTLGQGPEFLTYFQNEAQLEKSRLLSDRFSAERPKGSFSTLEIQRTEQGDSAMYLCASSFSGETQYFGPGTRLLVL.

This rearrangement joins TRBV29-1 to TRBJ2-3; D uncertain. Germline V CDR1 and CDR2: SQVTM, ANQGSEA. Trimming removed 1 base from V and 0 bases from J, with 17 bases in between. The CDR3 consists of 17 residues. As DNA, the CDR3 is TGCAGCGTTGAAGGCCCTCAGAGTCTAACTAGCACAGATACGCAGTATTTT. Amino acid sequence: CSVEGPQSLTSTDTQYF.

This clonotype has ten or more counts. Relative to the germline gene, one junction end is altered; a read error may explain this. This CDR3 reads CSARGTGDNEQFF. In DNA, the CDR3 is TGCAGTGCGAGAGGGACAGGCGACAATGAGCAGTTCTTC. V and J are TRBV20-1 and TRBJ2-1; 8 bases align to TRBD1. Germline assignment: CDR1 DFQATT and CDR2 SNEGSKA (reference sequence). This CDR3 contains 13 residues.

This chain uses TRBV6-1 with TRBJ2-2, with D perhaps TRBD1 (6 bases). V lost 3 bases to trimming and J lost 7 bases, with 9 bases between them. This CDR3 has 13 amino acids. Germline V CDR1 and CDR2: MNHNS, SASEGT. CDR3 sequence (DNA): TGTGCCAGCAGTGATACAGGGCTCGGGGAGCTGTTTTTT. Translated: CASSDTGLGELFF.

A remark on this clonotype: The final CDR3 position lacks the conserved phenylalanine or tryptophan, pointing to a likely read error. CDR3 loop: CASSFASSYEQYL. The CDR3 nucleotides read TGTGCCAGCAGTTTTGCGAGCTCCTACGAGCAGTACCTC. This chain connects TRBV10-3 to TRBJ2-7; no reliable D call. This CDR3 is 13 amino acids long. CDR1 is ENHRY, CDR2 SYGVKD, per germline.

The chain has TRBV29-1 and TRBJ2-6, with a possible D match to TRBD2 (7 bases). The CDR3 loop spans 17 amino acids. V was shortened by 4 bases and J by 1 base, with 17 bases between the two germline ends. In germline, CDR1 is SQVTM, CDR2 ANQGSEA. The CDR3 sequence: CSVAASRGGSGANVLTF. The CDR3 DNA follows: TGCAGCGTTGCCGCTTCCAGGGGAGGGTCTGGGGCCAACGTCCTGACTTTC.

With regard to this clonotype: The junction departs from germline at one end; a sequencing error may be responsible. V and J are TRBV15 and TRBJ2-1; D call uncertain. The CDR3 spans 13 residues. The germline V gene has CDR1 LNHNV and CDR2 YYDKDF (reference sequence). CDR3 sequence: CATSRDWPNQQFF. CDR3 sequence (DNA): TGTGCCACCAGCAGAGATTGGCCCAATCAGCAGTTCTTC.

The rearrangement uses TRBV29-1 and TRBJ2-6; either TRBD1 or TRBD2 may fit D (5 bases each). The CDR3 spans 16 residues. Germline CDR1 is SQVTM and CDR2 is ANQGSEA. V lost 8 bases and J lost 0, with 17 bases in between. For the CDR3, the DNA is TGCAGCTTGGTATTGGGGACCAGCTCTGGGGCCAACGTCCTGACTTTC. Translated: CSLVLGTSSGANVLTF.

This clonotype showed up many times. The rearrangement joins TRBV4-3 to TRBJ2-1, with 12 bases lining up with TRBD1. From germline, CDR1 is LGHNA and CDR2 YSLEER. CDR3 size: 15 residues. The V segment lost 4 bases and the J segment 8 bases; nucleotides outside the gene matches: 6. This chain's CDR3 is CASSLGTGGEDEQFF. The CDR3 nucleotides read TGCGCCAGCAGCCTCGGGACAGGGGGCGAGGATGAGCAGTTCTTC.

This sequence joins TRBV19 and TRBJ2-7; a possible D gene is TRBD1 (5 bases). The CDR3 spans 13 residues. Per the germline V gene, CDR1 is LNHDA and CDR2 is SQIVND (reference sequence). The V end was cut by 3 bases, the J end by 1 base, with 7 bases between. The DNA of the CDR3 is TGTGCCAGTAGTATGGGGCAGTCCTACGAGCAGTACTTC. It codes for CASSMGQSYEQYF.

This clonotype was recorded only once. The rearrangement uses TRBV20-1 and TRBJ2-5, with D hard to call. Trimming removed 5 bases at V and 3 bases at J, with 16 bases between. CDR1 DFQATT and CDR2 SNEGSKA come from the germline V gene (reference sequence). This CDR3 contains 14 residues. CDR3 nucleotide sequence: TGCAGTGCTCGTGATTGGCAACAAAAAGAGACCCAGTACTTC. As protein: CSARDWQQKETQYF.

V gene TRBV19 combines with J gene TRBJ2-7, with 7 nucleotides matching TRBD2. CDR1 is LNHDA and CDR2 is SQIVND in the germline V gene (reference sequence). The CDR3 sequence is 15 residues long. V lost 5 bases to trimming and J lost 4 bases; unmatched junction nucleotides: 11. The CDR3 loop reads CASSLRLREGYEQYF. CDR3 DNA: TGTGCCAGTAGTCTCCGACTTAGGGAGGGATACGAGCAGTACTTC.

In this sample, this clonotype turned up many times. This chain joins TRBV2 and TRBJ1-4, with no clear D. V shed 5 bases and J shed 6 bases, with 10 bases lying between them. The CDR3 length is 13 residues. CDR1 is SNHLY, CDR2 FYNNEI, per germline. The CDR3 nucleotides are TGTGCCAGCAGTCCGGCGTCGGATGAAAAACTGTTTTTT. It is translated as CASSPASDEKLFF.

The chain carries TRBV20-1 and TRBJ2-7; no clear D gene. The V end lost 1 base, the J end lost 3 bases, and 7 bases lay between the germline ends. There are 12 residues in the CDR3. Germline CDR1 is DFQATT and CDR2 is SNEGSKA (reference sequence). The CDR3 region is CSARGSSYEQYF. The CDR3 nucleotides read TGCAGTGCTAGAGGATCTAGCTACGAGCAGTACTTC.

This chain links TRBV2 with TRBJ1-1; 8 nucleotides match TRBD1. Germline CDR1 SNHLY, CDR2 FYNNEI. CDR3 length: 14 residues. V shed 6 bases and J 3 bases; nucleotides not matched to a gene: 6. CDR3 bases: TGTGCCAGCAGGGGTACAGGGGGTTACACTGAAGCTTTCTTT. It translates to CASRGTGGYTEAFF.

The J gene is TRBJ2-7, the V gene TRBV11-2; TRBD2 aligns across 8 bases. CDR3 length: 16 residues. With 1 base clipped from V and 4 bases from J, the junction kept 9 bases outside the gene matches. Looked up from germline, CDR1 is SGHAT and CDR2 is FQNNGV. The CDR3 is CASSLGGLVGPYEQYF. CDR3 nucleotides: TGTGCCAGCAGCTTAGGGGGACTAGTGGGTCCGTACGAGCAGTACTTC.

The CDR3 loop is CASSSQSMNTEAFF. In nucleotides, the CDR3 is TGTGCCAGCAGCTCTCAGTCGATGAACACTGAAGCTTTCTTT. V gene TRBV11-1 combines with J gene TRBJ1-1; D unresolved. The CDR3 runs 14 residues. Germline V lookup: CDR1 SGHAT, CDR2 FQDESV (reference sequence). The V end was cut by 4 bases, the J end by 0 bases, with 9 bases between.

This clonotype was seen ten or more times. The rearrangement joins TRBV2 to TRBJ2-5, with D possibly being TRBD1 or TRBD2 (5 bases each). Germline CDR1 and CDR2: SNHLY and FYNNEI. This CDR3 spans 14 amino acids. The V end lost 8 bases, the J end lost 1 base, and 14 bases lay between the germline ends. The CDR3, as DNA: TGTGCCAGCGGGGGTCCAAGCCTCCAAGAGACCCAGTACTTC. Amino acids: CASGGPSLQETQYF.

The CDR3 sequence is CASSYGAVGQPQHF. CDR3 DNA sequence: TGTGCCAGCAGTTACGGGGCAGTCGGGCAGCCCCAGCATTTT. The chain couples TRBV6-5 to TRBJ1-5, with a tentative D call TRBD1 (5 bases). Trimming shortened V by 2 bases and J by 7 bases, and 12 bases separated the two germline ends. This CDR3 is 14 amino acids long. Per the germline V gene, CDR1 is MNHEY and CDR2 is SVGAGI.

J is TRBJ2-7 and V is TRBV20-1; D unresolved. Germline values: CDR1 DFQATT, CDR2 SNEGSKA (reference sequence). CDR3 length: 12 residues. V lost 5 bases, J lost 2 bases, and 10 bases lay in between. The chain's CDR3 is CSAHDKTYEQYF. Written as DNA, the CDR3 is TGCAGTGCTCACGATAAAACCTACGAGCAGTACTTC.